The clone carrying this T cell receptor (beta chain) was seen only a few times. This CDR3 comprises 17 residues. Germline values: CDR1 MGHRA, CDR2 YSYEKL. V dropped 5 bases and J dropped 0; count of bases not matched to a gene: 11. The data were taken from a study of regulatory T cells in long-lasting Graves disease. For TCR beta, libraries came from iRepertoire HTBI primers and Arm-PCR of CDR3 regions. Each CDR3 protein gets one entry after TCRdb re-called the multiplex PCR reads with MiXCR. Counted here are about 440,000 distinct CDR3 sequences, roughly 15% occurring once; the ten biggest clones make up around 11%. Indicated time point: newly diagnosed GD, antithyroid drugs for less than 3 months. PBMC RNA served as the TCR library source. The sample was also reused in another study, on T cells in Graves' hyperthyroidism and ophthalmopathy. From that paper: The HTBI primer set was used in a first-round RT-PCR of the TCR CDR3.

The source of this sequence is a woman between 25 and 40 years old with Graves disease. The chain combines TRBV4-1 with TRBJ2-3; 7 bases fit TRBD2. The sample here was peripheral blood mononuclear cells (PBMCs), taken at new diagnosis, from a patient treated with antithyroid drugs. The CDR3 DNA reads TGCGCCAGCAGCTCCCGGATAGGGGAGGGGAGCACAGATACGCAGTATTTT. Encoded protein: CASSSRIGEGSTDTQYF.